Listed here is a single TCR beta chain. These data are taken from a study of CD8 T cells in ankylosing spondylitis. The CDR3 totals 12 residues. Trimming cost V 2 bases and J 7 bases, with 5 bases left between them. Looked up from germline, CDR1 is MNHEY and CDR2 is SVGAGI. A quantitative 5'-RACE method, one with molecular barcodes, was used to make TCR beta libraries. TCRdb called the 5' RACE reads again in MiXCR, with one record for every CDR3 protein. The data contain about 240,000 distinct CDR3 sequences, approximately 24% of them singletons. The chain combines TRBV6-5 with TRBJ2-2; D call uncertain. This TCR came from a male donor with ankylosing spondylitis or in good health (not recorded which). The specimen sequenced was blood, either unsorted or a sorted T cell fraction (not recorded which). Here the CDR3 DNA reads TGTGCCAGCAGTTACGGGGTCGGGGAGCTGTTTTTT. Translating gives CASSYGVGELFF.